This T cell receptor beta chain stems from a study of blood T cell repertoires in COVID-19. This CDR3 is built from 14 residues. The germline V gene encodes CDR1 PRHDT and CDR2 FYEKMQ (reference sequence). V dropped 1 base and J dropped 6 bases, with 12 bases sitting between them. Clinical histories supplied by participants themselves formed the basis of cohort assignment. Someone with COVID-19 had been met by exposed participants within 2 weeks before study entry. Original data processing: For nucleated cells, counts were estimated from reference gene primer amplification. Assay: immunoSEQ multiplex PCR; the TCRdb copy retains only in-frame clones and omits some. That table is the source of V, J and clone size, and D and trimming were worked out from the DNA. The sample includes roughly 200,000 clones, 84% of them seen just once.

This receptor was identified in a woman aged 25 to 39 who had been exposed to COVID-19. The specimen sequenced was PBMCs or T cells enriched from blood (not recorded which). The gene calls are TRBV13 and TRBJ1-1; no reliable D call. Here the CDR3 reads CASSLANGGSEAFF. The CDR3 DNA sequence: TGTGCCAGCAGCTTAGCCAACGGAGGCTCTGAAGCTTTCTTT.